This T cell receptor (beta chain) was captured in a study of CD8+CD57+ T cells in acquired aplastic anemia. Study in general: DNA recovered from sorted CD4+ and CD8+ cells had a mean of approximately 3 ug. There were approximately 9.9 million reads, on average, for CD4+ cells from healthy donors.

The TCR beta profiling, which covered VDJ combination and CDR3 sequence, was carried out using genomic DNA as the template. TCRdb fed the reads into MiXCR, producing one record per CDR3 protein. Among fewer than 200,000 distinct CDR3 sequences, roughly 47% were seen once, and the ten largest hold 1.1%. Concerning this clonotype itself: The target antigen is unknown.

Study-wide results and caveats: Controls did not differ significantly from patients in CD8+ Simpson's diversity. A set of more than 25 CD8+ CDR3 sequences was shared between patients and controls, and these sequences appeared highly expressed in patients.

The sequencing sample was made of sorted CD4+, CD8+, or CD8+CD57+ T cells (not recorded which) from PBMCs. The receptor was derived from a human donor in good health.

The CDR3 nucleotides read TGTGCCAGCTCACCACCGTCAGTACAGGGCTACGAGCAGTACTTC. Translation gives CASSPPSVQGYEQYF. J is TRBJ2-7 and V is TRBV18; D is possibly TRBD1 (6 bases). Germline values: CDR1 KGHSH, CDR2 LQKENI. Trimming pared 0 bases from V and 3 bases from J, leaving 12 bases between. The CDR3 runs to 15 residues.